This T cell receptor beta chain was found in a study of T-cell memory formation after mild COVID-19. Regarding the study as a whole: The study found balanced CD4/CD8 in clones contracting day 15 to 85 and a CD4+ lean in later expanders.

The CDR3 has 13 residues. The ends were cut back, 0 bases at V and 4 bases at J, with 7 bases in the middle. Germline CDR1 MGHRA, CDR2 YSYEKL. 5'RACE primed at constant segments yielded TCR alpha and TCR beta cDNA libraries bearing sample barcodes and UMIs. Each CDR3 protein is one row after TCRdb ran MiXCR on the 5' RACE reads. Altogether around 150,000 distinct CDR3 sequences are present, less than 40% being singletons, with the ten largest covering around 12%. In its sample, this clonotype was seen many times. Its specificity is unknown. The source material was PBMCs or a T cell subset sorted from them (not recorded which). The TCR comes from an adult woman who had mild COVID-19 (a few samples of this study predate the infection). Cell type and time point are not known. This chain joins TRBV4-1 and TRBJ2-7; D unclear. CDR3 in DNA: TGCGCCAGCAGCCAAGATGATCGATACGAGCAGTACTTC. Residues: CASSQDDRYEQYF.